In this sample, the clone carrying this T cell receptor (beta chain) turned up many times. Its specificity is unknown. Time point indicated: newly diagnosed GD, antithyroid drugs for less than 3 months. RNA from PBMCs was the source of the TCR library. The CDR3 sequence is 19 residues long. Germline-derived CDR1 and CDR2 are MDHEN and SYDVKM. Trimming took 1 base from V and 5 from J, leaving 24 bases between them. Construction of the TCR beta libraries employed iRepertoire HTBI primers in conjunction with Arm-PCR of CDR3 regions. TCRdb ran MiXCR on the multiplex PCR reads and lists one entry per CDR3 protein. Of 560,000 or so distinct CDR3 sequences in the sample, 16% were seen once. This entry is derived from a study of regulatory T cells in long-lasting Graves disease. Findings of the study overall: What was studied was peripheral blood only, and not thyroid tissue.

Separately, the same data were catalogued under a study of T cells in Graves' hyperthyroidism and ophthalmopathy. As that report states: When the TCR CDR3 underwent first-round RT-PCR, the HTBI primer set was used. Among clonotypes expanded in thyroid above 0.001, most were also found in blood.

The specimen was peripheral blood mononuclear cells (PBMCs), collected at new diagnosis, from a patient treated with antithyroid drugs. The chain has TRBV28 and TRBJ2-1; the D gene is possibly TRBD2 (6 bases). The sequence was obtained from a man aged 18 to 29 with Graves disease. CDR3 loop: CASSLYAGASVLLHNEQFF. CDR3 in DNA: TGTGCCAGCAGTTTATATGCCGGGGCTAGCGTCCTACTACACAATGAGCAGTTCTTC.